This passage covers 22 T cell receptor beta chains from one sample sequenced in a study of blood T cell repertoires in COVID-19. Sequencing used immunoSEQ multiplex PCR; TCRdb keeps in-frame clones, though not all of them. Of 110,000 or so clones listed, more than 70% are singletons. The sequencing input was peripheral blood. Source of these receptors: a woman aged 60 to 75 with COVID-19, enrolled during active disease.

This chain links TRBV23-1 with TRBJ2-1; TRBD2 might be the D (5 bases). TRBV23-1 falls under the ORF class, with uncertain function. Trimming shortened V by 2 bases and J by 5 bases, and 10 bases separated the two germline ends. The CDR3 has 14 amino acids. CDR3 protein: CASSQTGSHNEQFF. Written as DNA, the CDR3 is TGCGCCAGCAGTCAAACGGGGTCCCACAATGAGCAGTTCTTC.

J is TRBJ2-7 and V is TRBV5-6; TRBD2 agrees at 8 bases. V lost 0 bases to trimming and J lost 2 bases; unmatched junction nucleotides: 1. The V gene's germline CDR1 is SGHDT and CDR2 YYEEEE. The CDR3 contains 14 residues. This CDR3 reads CASSLAGGAYEQYF. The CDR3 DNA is TGTGCCAGCAGCTTGGCGGGGGGGGCCTACGAGCAGTACTTC.

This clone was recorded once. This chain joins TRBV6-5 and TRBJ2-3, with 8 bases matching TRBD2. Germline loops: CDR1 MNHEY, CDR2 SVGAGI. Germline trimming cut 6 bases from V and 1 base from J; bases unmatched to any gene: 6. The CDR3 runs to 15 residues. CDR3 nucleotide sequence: TGTGCCAGCAGCCTGCCGGGGGGGGGCACAGATACGCAGTATTTT. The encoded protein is CASSLPGGGTDTQYF.

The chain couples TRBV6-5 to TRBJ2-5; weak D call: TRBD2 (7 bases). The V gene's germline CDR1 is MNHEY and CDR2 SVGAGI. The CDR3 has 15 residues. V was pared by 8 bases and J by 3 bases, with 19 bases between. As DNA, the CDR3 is TGTGCCAGCTCTTTCGGGGGGCTAGAGGAAGAGACCCAGTACTTC. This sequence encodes CASSFGGLEEETQYF.

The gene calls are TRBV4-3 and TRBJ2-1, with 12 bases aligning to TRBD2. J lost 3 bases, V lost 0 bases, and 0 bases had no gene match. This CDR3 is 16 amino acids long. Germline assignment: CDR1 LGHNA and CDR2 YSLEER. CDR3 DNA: TGCGCCAGCAGCCAAGAGGGACTAGCGGGCTACAATGAGCAGTTCTTC. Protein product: CASSQEGLAGYNEQFF.

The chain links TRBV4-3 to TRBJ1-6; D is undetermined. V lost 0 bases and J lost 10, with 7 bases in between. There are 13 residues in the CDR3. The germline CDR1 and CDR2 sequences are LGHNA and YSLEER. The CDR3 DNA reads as TGCGCCAGCAGCCAAGATGAGCGGTCACCCCTCCACTTT. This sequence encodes CASSQDERSPLHF.

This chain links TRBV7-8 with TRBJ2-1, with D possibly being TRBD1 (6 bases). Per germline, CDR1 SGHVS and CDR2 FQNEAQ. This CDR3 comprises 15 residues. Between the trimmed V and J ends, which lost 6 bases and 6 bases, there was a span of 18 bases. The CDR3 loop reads CASSPRQAFTNEQFF. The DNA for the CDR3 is TGTGCCAGCAGTCCAAGACAGGCGTTCACCAATGAGCAGTTCTTC.

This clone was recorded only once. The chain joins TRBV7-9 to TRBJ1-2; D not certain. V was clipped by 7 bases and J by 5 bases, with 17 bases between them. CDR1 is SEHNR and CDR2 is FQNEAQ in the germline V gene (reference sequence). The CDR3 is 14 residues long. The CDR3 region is CASTTPADGYGYTF. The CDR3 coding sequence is TGTGCCAGCACCACACCGGCGGATGGGTATGGCTACACCTTC.

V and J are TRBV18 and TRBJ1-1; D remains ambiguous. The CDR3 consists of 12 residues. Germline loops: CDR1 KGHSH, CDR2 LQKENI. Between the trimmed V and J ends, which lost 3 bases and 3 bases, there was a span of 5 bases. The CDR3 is CASSPEDTEAFF. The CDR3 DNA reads TGTGCCAGCTCACCCGAGGACACTGAAGCTTTCTTT.

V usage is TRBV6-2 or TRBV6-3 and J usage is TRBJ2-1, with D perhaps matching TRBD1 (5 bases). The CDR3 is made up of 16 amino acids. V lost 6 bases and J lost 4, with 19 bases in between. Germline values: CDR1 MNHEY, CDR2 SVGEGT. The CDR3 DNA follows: TGTGCCAGCAGCAGACACGGCAACCAGGGTTACAATGAGCAGTTCTTC. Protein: CASSRHGNQGYNEQFF.

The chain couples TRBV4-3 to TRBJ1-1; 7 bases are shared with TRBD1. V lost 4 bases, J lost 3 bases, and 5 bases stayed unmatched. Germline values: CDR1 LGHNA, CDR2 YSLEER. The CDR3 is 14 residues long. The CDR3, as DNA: TGCGCCAGCAGCCCGTTTACAGGGGACACTGAAGCTTTCTTT. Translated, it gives CASSPFTGDTEAFF.

The CDR3: CASSDGQGPTDTQYF. The CDR3 region has the DNA TGCGCCAGCAGTGACGGACAGGGTCCCACAGATACGCAGTATTTT. The chain recombines TRBV10-1 with TRBJ2-3; 8 positions match TRBD1. The trim removed 3 bases at V and 2 bases at J, leaving 4 bases unmatched. CDR3 length: 15 amino acids. Germline-derived CDR1 and CDR2 are WNHNN and SYGVQD (reference sequence).

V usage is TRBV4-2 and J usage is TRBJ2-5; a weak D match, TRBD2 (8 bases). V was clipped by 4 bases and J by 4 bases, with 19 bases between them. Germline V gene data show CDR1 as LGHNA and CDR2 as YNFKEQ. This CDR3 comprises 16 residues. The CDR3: CASSLQGGLEGETQYF. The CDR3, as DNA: TGTGCCAGCAGCCTGCAGGGGGGACTAGAAGGAGAGACCCAGTACTTC.

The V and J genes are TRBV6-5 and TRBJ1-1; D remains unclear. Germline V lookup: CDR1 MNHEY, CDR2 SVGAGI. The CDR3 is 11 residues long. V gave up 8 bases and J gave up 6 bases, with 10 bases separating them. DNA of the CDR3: TGTGCCAGCTTTCTGGCGGCTGAAGCTTTCTTT. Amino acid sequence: CASFLAAEAFF.

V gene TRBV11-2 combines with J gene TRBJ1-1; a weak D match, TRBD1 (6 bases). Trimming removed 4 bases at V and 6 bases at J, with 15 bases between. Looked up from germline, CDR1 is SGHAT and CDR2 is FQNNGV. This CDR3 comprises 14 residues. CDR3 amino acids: CASSWRTGGAEAFF. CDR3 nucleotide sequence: TGTGCCAGCAGCTGGAGGACTGGGGGCGCTGAAGCTTTCTTT.

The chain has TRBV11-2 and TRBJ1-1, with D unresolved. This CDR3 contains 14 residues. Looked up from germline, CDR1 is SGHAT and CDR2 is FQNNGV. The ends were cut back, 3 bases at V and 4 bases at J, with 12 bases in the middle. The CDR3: CASSFEGGSTEAFF. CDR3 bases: TGTGCCAGCAGCTTCGAGGGAGGCAGCACTGAAGCTTTCTTT.

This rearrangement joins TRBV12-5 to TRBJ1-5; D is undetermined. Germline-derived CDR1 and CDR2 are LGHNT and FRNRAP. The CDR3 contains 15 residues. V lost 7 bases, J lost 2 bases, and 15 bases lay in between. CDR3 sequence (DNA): TGTGCTAGTGCTTCCTCCAACGAGGGCAATCAGCCCCAGCATTTT. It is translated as CASASSNEGNQPQHF.

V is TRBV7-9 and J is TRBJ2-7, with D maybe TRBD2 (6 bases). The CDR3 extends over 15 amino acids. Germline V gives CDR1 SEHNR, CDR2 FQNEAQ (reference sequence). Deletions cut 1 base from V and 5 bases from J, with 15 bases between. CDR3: CASSLVGREVDEQYF. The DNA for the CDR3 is TGTGCCAGCAGCTTAGTCGGCAGGGAGGTCGACGAGCAGTACTTC.

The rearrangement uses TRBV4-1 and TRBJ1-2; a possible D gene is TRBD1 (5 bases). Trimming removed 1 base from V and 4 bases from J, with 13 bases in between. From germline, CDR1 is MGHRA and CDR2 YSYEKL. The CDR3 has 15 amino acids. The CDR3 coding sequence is TGCGCCAGCAGCCAAGCCATAGGGGCAGGCTATGGCTACACCTTC. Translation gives CASSQAIGAGYGYTF.

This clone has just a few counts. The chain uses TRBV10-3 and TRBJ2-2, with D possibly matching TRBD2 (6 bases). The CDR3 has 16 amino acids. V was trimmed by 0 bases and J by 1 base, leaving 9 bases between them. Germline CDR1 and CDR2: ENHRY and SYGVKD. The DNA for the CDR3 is TGTGCCATCAGTGAGTCGGGACTCCTGAACACCGGGGAGCTGTTTTTT. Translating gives CAISESGLLNTGELFF.

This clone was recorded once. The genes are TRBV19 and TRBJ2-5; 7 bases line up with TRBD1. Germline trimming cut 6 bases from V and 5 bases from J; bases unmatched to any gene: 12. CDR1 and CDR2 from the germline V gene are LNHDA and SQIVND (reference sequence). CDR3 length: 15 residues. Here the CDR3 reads CASRRTGVSAETQYF. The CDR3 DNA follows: TGTGCCAGTAGACGTACAGGGGTGAGCGCGGAGACCCAGTACTTC.

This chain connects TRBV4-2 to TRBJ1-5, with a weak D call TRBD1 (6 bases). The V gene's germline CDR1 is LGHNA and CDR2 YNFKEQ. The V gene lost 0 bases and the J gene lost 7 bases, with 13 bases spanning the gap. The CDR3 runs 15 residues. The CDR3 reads CASSQDRAGVQPQHF. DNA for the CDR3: TGTGCCAGCAGCCAAGATAGGGCAGGGGTCCAGCCCCAGCATTTT.